Listed below are T cell receptor beta chains from one sample, sequenced in a study of T-cell reconstitution after alpha-beta-depleted transplantation in children. TCRdb re-called the PCR reads through MiXCR, storing one row per CDR3 protein. The sample has about 470,000 distinct CDR3 sequences, about 45% seen once. The sequenced sample was PBMCs, obtained before TCRalphabeta/CD19-depleted stem cell transplant. The receptors were sampled from a girl aged 2 to 9 with aplastic anemia, due to receive a stem cell transplant. CDR3s include the opening cysteine and the closing phenylalanine or tryptophan.

v_gene	j_gene	CDR3aa
TRBV20-1	TRBJ2-3	CSASKGGTDTQYF
TRBV20-1	TRBJ2-7	CSGGKRGYYEQYF
TRBV6-1	TRBJ2-7	CASSPNRGRAYEQYF
TRBV5-1	TRBJ2-5	CASSLFRGSQETQYF
TRBV7-6	TRBJ2-1	CASSRGGEQFF
TRBV5-1	TRBJ2-3	CASSFTGGTGTDTQYF
TRBV5-1	TRBJ2-1	CASSFLYAPEQFF
TRBV18	TRBJ2-5	CASSPRGETTQYF
TRBV20-1	TRBJ1-4	CSAATDFTAGKLFF
TRBV20-1	TRBJ2-7	CSARTRDRGPEQYF
TRBV7-2	TRBJ2-7	CASSPRSGIGEQYF
TRBV5-6	TRBJ1-2	CASSLDGRNYGYTF
TRBV20-1	TRBJ2-3	CSASGTSRTDTQYF
TRBV12-3/TRBV12-4	TRBJ2-7	CASSANRVREQYF
TRBV15	TRBJ2-7	CATSIQNRGPYEQYF
TRBV28	TRBJ2-7	CASSLGSSGSYEQYF
TRBV6-1	TRBJ2-7	CASSEPGLYEQYF
TRBV4-1	TRBJ2-7	CASSPTPRGLGDEQYF
TRBV5-1	TRBJ1-4	CASRPGQGGEKLFF
TRBV5-1	TRBJ1-1	CASSLGGITEAFF
TRBV12-3/TRBV12-4	TRBJ2-2	CASKDVGGPRELFF
TRBV20-1	TRBJ2-3	CSAPQTETSTDTQYF
TRBV4-2	TRBJ2-7	CASSQVRSLRESTYEQYF
TRBV12-3/TRBV12-4	TRBJ2-5	CASSSRTSGGPSLEETQYF
TRBV30	TRBJ2-4	CAWSVPGTGGKNIQYF
TRBV4-1	TRBJ2-3	CASSQSDPDTQYF
TRBV12-3/TRBV12-4	TRBJ2-2	CASRLSVQPTGELFF
TRBV7-2	TRBJ1-4	CASSATGLELEKLFF
TRBV4-1	TRBJ2-5	CASSHKGGREKTQYF
TRBV20-1	TRBJ1-5	CCARDPRGAGNQPQHF
TRBV13	TRBJ2-1	CASSGVAGGMDVEQFF
TRBV30	TRBJ2-1	CAWRDASYEQFF
TRBV7-2	TRBJ2-2	CASSLQGSTGELFF
TRBV12-3/TRBV12-4	TRBJ2-5	CASGFSGVQETQYF
TRBV12-3/TRBV12-4	TRBJ1-1	CASSPPGQGTHTEAFF
TRBV20-1	TRBJ2-3	CSARLAGVADTQYF
TRBV5-6	TRBJ2-2	CASSSEGLAENTGELFF
TRBV20-1	TRBJ2-1	CSARMSSGSYNEQFF
TRBV5-1	TRBJ2-1	CAVSEAAYNEQFF
TRBV25-1	TRBJ2-3	CASSGEGPFDTDTQYF
TRBV7-9	TRBJ1-1	CASSLREGFTEAFF
TRBV5-1	TRBJ2-2	CASSLVASIYTGELFF
TRBV5-1	TRBJ2-3	CASRPTSGRTDTQYF
TRBV9	TRBJ2-1	CASSENALVYNEQFF
TRBV20-1	TRBJ2-2	CSARPSGKSFTGELFF
TRBV7-2	TRBJ2-7	CASSKTGREQYF
TRBV20-1	TRBJ1-5	CSASRGGNQPQHF
TRBV12-3/TRBV12-4	TRBJ1-2	CASSPQGQVKGYTF
TRBV14	TRBJ1-1	CASSQATLAGKAFF
TRBV7-2	TRBJ2-3	CASSLSRLLPDTQYF
TRBV10-3	TRBJ2-7	CAISEARDSYEQYF
TRBV4-1	TRBJ2-7	CASRPLDRSSYEQYF
TRBV7-9	TRBJ2-2	CASKTTGVTGELFF
TRBV29-1	TRBJ2-1	CSVGDRGRYNEQFF
TRBV12-3/TRBV12-4	TRBJ1-6	CASTFRGYNSPLHF
TRBV4-2	TRBJ2-1	CASRRLAGEQEQFF
TRBV7-9	TRBJ2-7	CASSGEGFPPHRSYEQYF
TRBV7-3	TRBJ2-3	CASSLKPTDTQYF
TRBV12-3/TRBV12-4	TRBJ2-7	CASSLQTWSIDEQYF